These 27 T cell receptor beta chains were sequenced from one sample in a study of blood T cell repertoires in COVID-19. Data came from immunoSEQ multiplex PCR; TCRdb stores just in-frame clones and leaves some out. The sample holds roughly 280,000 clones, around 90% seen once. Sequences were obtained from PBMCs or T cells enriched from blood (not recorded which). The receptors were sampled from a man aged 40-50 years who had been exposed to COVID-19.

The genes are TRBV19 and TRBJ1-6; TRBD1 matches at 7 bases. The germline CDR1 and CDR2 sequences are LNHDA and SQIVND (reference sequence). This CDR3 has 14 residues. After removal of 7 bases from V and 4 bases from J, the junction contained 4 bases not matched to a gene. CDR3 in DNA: TGTGCCAGTACCGAGGGACAGTATAATTCACCCCTCCACTTT. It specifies CASTEGQYNSPLHF.

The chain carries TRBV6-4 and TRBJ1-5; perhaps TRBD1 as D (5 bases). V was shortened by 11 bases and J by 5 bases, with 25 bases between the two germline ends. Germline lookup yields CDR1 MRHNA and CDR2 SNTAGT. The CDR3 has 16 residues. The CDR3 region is CAGREGRNQSYQPQHF. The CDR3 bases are TGTGCCGGACGGGAGGGGCGGAACCAAAGTTATCAGCCCCAGCATTTT.

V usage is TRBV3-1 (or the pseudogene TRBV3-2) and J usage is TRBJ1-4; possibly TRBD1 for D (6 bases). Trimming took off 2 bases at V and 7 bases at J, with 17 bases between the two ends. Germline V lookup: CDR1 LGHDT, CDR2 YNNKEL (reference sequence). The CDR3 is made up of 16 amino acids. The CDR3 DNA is TGTGCCAGCAGCCAAAATGGGGGGGCGCTGAGTGAAAAACTGTTTTTT. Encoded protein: CASSQNGGALSEKLFF.

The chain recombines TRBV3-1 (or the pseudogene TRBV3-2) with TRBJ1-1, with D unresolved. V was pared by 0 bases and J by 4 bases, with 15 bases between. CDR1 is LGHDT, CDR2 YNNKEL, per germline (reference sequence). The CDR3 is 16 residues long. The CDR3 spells CASSQDRGPGLTEAFF. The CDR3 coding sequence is TGTGCCAGCAGCCAAGATCGCGGACCTGGACTCACTGAAGCTTTCTTT.

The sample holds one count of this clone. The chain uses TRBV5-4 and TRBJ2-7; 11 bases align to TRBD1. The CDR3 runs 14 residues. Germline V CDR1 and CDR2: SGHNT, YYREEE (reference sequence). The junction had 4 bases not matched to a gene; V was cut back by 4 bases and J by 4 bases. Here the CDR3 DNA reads TGTGCCAGCAGCGTGGGACAGGGGGGTTACGAGCAGTACTTC. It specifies CASSVGQGGYEQYF.

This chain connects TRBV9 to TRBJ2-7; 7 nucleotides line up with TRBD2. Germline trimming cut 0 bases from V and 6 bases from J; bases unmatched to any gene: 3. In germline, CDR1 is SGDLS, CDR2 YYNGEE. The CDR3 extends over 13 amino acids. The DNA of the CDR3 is TGTGCCAGCAGCGTAGGGACTAGTGGCGAGCAGTACTTC. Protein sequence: CASSVGTSGEQYF.

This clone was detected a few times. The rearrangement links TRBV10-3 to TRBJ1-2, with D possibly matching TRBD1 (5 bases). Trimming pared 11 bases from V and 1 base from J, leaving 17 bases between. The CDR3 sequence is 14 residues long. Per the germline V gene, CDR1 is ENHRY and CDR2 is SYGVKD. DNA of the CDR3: TGTGCCGTTGGGGAGGGGACGGTTAACTATGGCTACACCTTC. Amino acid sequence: CAVGEGTVNYGYTF.

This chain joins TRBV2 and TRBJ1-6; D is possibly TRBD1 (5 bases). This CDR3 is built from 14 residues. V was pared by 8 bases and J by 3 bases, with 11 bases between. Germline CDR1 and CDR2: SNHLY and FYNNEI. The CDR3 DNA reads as TGTGCCAGCGGAGAAGACAGCTATAATTCACCCCTCCACTTT. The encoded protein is CASGEDSYNSPLHF.

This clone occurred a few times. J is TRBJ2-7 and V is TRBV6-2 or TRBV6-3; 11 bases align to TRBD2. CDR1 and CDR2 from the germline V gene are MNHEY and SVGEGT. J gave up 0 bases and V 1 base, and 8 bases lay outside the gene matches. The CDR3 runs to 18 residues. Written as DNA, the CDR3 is TGTGCCAGCAGTTACTTGGTCGGGACTAGCGGCACCTCCTACGAGCAGTACTTC. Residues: CASSYLVGTSGTSYEQYF.

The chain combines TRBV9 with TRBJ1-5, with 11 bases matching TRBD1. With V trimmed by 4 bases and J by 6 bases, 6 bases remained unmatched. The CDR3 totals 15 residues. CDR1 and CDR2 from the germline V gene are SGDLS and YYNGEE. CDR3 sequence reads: CASSTTGTGGQPQHF. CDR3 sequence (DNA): TGTGCCAGCAGCACAACCGGGACAGGGGGTCAGCCCCAGCATTTT. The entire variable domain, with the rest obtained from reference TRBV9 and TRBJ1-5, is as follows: DSGVTQTPKHLITATGQRVTLRCSPRSGDLSVYWYQQSLDQGLQFLIQYYNGEERAKGNILERFSAQQFPDLHSELNLSSLELGDSALYFCASSTTGTGGQPQHFGDGTRLSIL.

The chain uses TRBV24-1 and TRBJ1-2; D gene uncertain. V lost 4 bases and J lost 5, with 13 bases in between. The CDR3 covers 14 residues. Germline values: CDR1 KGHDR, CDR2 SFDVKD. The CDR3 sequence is CATSDSGIRYGYTF. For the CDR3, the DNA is TGTGCCACCAGTGACTCCGGGATTCGGTATGGCTACACCTTC.

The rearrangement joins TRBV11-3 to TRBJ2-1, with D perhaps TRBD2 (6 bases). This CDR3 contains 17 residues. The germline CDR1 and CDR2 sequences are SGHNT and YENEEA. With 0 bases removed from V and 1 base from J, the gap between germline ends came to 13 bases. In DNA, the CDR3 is TGTGCCAGCAGCTTAGATGTCCCGGGAGAATCCTACAATGAGCAGTTCTTC. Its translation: CASSLDVPGESYNEQFF. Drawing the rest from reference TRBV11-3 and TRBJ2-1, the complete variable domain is EAGVVQSPRYKIIEKKQPVAFWCNPISGHNTLYWYLQNLGQGPELLIRYENEEAVDDSQLPKDRFSAERLKGVDSTLKIQPAELGDSAVYLCASSLDVPGESYNEQFFGPGTRLTVL.

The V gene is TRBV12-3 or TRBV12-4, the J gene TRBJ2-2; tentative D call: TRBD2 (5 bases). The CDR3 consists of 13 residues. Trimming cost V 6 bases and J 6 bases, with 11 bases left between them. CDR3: CASRDLGSGELFF. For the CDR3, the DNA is TGTGCCAGCAGGGACTTGGGGTCCGGGGAGCTGTTTTTT.

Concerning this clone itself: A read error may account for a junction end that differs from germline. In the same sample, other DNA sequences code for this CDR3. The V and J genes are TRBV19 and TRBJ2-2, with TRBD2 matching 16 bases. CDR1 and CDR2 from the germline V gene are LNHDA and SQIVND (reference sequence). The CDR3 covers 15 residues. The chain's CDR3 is CASSMGLAGGRELFF. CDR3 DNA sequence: TGTGCTAGTAGTATGGGACTAGCGGGAGGGAGGGAGCTGTTTTTT. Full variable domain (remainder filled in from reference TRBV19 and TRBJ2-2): DGGITQSPKYLFRKEGQNVTLSCEQNLNHDAMYWYRQDPGQGLRLIYYSQIVNDFQKGDIAEGYSVSREKKESFPLTVTSAQKNPTAFYLCASSMGLAGGRELFFGEGSRLTVL.

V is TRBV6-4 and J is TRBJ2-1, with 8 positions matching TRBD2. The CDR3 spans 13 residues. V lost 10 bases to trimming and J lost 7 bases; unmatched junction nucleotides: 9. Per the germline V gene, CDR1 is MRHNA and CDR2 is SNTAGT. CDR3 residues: CATPGGRCNEQFF. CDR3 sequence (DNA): TGTGCCACCCCGGGGGGGAGGTGTAATGAGCAGTTCTTC.

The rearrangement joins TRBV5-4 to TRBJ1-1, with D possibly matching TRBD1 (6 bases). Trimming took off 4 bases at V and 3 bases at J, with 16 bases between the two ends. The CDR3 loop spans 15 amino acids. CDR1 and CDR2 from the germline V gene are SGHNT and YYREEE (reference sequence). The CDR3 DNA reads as TGTGCCAGCAGCGTAGGGACATCCGGATACACTGAAGCTTTCTTT. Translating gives CASSVGTSGYTEAFF.

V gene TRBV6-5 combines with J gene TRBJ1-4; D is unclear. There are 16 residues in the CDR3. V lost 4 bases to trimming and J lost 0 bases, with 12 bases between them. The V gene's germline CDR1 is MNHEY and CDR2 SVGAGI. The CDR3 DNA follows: TGTGCCAGCAGTTGGCTAACCGGAGCAACTAATGAAAAACTGTTTTTT. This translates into CASSWLTGATNEKLFF.

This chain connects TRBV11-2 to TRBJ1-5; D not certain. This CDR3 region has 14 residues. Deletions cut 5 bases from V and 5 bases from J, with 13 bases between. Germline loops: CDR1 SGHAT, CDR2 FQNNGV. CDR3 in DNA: TGTGCCAGCAGCACCGACCGGAGCGATCAGCCCCAGCATTTT. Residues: CASSTDRSDQPQHF.

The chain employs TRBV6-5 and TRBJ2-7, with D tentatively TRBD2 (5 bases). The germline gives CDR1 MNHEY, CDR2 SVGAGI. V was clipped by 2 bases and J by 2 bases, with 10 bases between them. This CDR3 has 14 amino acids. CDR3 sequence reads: CASSYVAGAYEQYF. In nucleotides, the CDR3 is TGTGCCAGCAGTTACGTGGCGGGCGCCTACGAGCAGTACTTC.

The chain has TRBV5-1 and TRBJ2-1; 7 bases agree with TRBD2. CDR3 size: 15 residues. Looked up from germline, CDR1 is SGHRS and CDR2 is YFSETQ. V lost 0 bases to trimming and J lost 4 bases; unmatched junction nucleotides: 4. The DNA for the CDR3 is TGCGCCAGCAGCTTGGGGTCTAGCGGTTACAATGAGCAGTTCTTC. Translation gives CASSLGSSGYNEQFF.

Here the CDR3 DNA reads TGTGCCAGCAGCGTAAACAGGGGATATGGCTACACCTTC. It encodes CASSVNRGYGYTF. The rearrangement joins TRBV9 to TRBJ1-2; TRBD1 matches 7 bases. The germline V gene encodes CDR1 SGDLS and CDR2 YYNGEE. J gave up 5 bases and V 1 base, and 2 bases lay outside the gene matches. The CDR3 runs to 13 residues.

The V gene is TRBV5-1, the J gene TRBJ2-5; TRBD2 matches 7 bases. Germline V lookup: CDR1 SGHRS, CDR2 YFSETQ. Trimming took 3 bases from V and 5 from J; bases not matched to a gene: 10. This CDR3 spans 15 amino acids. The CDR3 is CASSWTGTTGETQYF. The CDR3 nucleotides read TGCGCCAGCAGCTGGACCGGGACTACCGGGGAGACCCAGTACTTC.

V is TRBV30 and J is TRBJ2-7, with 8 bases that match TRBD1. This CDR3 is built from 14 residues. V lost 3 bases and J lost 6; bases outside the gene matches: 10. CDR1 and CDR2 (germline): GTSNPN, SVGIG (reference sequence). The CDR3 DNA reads TGTGCCTGGAGCCCAGACAGGGGACTCAGCGAGCAGTACTTC. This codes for CAWSPDRGLSEQYF.

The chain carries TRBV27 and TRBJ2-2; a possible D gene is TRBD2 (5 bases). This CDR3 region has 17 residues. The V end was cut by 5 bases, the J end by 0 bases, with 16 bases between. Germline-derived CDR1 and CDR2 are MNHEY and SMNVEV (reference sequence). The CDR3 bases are TGTGCCAGCAGTCCTGGGAGATGGCTAGCGAACACCGGGGAGCTGTTTTTT. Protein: CASSPGRWLANTGELFF.

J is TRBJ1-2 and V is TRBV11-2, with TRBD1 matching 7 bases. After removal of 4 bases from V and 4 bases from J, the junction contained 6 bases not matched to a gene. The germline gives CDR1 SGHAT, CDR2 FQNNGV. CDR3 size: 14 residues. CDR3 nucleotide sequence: TGTGCCAGCAGCTCCCTACAGGGGTTCTATGGCTACACCTTC. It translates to CASSSLQGFYGYTF.

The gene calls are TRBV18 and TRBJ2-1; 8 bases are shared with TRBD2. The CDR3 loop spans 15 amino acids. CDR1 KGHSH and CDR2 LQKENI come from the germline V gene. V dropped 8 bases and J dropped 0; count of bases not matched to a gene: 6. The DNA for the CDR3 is TGTGCCAGCAGGCCGGGAGGGAGCTCCTACAATGAGCAGTTCTTC. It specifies CASRPGGSSYNEQFF.

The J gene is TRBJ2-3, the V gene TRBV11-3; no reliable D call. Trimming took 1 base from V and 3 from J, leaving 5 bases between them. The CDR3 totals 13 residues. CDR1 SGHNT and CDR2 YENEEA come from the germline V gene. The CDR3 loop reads CASSLGQTDTQYF. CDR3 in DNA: TGTGCCAGCAGCTTAGGGCAGACAGATACGCAGTATTTT.